Listed below are T cell receptor beta chains from one sample, sequenced in a study of blood T cell repertoires in COVID-19. The data were produced by immunoSEQ multiplex PCR, yet TCRdb's version contains in-frame clones alone and is incomplete. The data show about 300,000 clones, over 75% seen once. Sequenced input: PBMCs or T cells enriched from blood (not recorded which). The receptors were gathered from a man aged 25-40 years who had recovered from COVID-19. CDR3s include the opening cysteine and the closing phenylalanine or tryptophan. The D gene is left open where the match is weak. Expanded clones are given a class, and other clones once, few, many or no size at all.

V gene	clone size	J gene	D gene	CDR3 protein	CDR3 DNA
TRBV21-1	.	TRBJ1-5	.	CASSKAPRRDRKNQPQHF	TGTGCCAGCAGCAAAGCGCCACGACGGGACAGGAAAAATCAGCCCCAGCATTTT
TRBV9	.	TRBJ2-2	.	CASSVAGVTGELFF	TGTGCCAGCAGCGTAGCGGGTGTCACCGGGGAGCTGTTTTTT
TRBV13	.	TRBJ1-1	.	CASSFFGLFTEAFF	TGTGCCAGCAGCTTTTTTGGGCTTTTCACTGAAGCTTTCTTT
TRBV12-5	.	TRBJ1-1	TRBD1	CASQKYGTGNTEAFF	TGTGCTAGTCAGAAATACGGGACAGGGAACACTGAAGCTTTCTTT
TRBV5-8	.	TRBJ1-4	.	CASIRTVLFTANEKLFF	TGTGCCAGCATCAGGACAGTACTCTTCACCGCTAATGAAAAACTGTTTTTT
TRBV11-1	.	TRBJ2-5	.	CASSAQGRETQYF	TGTGCCAGCAGCGCCCAGGGGAGAGAGACCCAGTACTTC
TRBV11-3	.	TRBJ1-1	.	CASSLGPVGEAFF	TGTGCCAGCAGCTTAGGTCCGGTCGGGGAAGCTTTCTTT
TRBV2	.	TRBJ1-1	TRBD1	CASRILGQGDTEAFF	TGTGCCAGCAGGATCCTGGGACAGGGCGACACTGAAGCTTTCTTT
TRBV27	.	TRBJ2-3	.	CASTLNQGRDTQYF	TGTGCCAGCACCCTCAATCAGGGGCGGGATACGCAGTATTTT
TRBV7-3	.	TRBJ2-3	TRBD2	CASSIAGGTDTQYF	TGTGCCAGCAGCATAGCGGGGGGCACAGATACGCAGTATTTT
TRBV29-1	.	TRBJ1-4	.	CSAPGGADEKLFF	TGCAGCGCCCCAGGAGGGGCTGATGAAAAACTGTTTTTT
TRBV5-1	.	TRBJ1-1	.	CASSLAGGTGDEAFF	TGCGCCAGCAGCTTGGCCGGAGGTACTGGGGATGAAGCTTTCTTT
TRBV11-2	.	TRBJ1-3	.	CASSPGVQGRMGENTIYF	TGTGCCAGCAGCCCGGGGGTCCAGGGTAGGATGGGCGAAAACACCATATATTTT
TRBV2	once	TRBJ1-1	.	CANTKNLDTEAFF	TGTGCCAACACAAAGAACCTCGACACTGAAGCTTTCTTT
TRBV11-2	.	TRBJ2-5	.	CASSFAGGIETQYF	TGTGCCAGCAGCTTCGCAGGGGGGATCGAGACCCAGTACTTC
TRBV4-3	few	TRBJ1-1	.	CASSQDFSVSTEAFF	TGCGCCAGCAGCCAAGATTTCAGCGTTTCCACTGAAGCTTTCTTT
TRBV24-1	.	TRBJ1-5	.	CATSRGNQPQHF	TGTGCCACCAGTCGGGGGAATCAGCCCCAGCATTTT
TRBV7-8	few	TRBJ2-1	TRBD2	CASSLLAGGYTDNEQFF	TGTGCCAGCAGCTTGCTAGCGGGGGGCTACACCGACAATGAGCAGTTCTTC
TRBV5-5	.	TRBJ1-2	TRBD1	CASSHGTGGVYGYTF	TGTGCCAGCAGCCACGGGACAGGGGGGGTCTATGGCTACACCTTC
TRBV10-2	.	TRBJ1-5	.	CASRSDPTGYQPQHF	TGCGCCAGCAGGAGTGACCCAACAGGGTATCAGCCCCAGCATTTT
TRBV4-2	.	TRBJ2-5	.	CASSPRTEETQYF	TGTGCCAGCAGCCCAAGGACAGAAGAGACCCAGTACTTC
TRBV18	.	TRBJ2-2	TRBD2	CASSPPLSGAFSGTGELFF	TGTGCCAGCTCACCACCGCTCAGCGGGGCTTTCTCGGGCACCGGGGAGCTGTTTTTT
TRBV9	.	TRBJ2-1	TRBD1	CASSRRTGTAPNDEQFF	TGTGCCAGCAGCAGGCGAACCGGGACAGCTCCTAATGATGAGCAGTTCTTC
TRBV12-3/TRBV12-4	.	TRBJ2-2	.	CASSLGGTGELFF	TGTGCCAGCAGTTTAGGAGGCACCGGGGAGCTGTTTTTT
TRBV19	.	TRBJ1-2	.	CASTREANYGYTF	TGTGCCAGTACCCGAGAAGCTAACTATGGCTACACCTTC
TRBV4-3	.	TRBJ2-1	TRBD1	CASSQSEGTGHNEQFF	TGCGCCAGCAGCCAATCAGAGGGGACAGGGCACAATGAGCAGTTCTTC
TRBV29-1	.	TRBJ1-1	TRBD1	CSVENTGGTAFF	TGCAGCGTTGAAAATACAGGGGGGACAGCTTTCTTT
TRBV5-5	.	TRBJ2-1	TRBD1	CASSFWTGENEQFF	TGTGCCAGCAGCTTTTGGACAGGGGAGAATGAGCAGTTCTTC
TRBV5-1	few	TRBJ1-6	TRBD1	CASSFGDSRSSYNSPLHF	TGCGCCAGCAGCTTTGGGGACAGCCGGAGCTCCTATAATTCACCCCTCCACTTT
TRBV2	.	TRBJ2-7	TRBD1	CAIRDSDYEQYF	TGTGCCATCCGGGACAGCGACTACGAGCAGTACTTC
TRBV10-3	.	TRBJ1-6	TRBD1	CAIRDRANSPLHF	TGTGCCATCAGGGACAGGGCCAATTCACCCCTCCACTTT
TRBV7-9	many	TRBJ2-2	.	CASRSSVTGELFF	TGTGCCAGCAGATCGTCCGTAACCGGGGAGCTGTTTTTT
TRBV6-5	.	TRBJ2-7	TRBD1	CASSYAGGQGEYF	TGTGCCAGCAGTTACGCGGGGGGACAGGGGGAATACTTC
TRBV9	.	TRBJ1-3	TRBD1	CASSSTGVRSGNTIYF	TGTGCCAGCAGCTCGACAGGGGTCCGCTCTGGAAACACCATATATTTT
TRBV12-5	.	TRBJ1-2	TRBD1	CASGQTRGTDGYTF	TGTGCTAGTGGACAAACCCGCGGGACAGATGGCTACACCTTC
TRBV24-1	.	TRBJ1-5	TRBD1	CATSGQGGQPQHF	TGTGCCACCAGTGGTCAGGGGGGTCAGCCCCAGCATTTT
TRBV5-1	.	TRBJ1-1	.	CASSRRSDLNTEAFF	TGCGCCAGCAGCCGGCGGTCGGACTTGAACACTGAAGCTTTCTTT
TRBV27	.	TRBJ1-6	.	CASFGGSYNSPLHF	TGTGCCAGCTTCGGGGGCTCCTATAATTCACCCCTCCACTTT
TRBV29-1	once	TRBJ2-5	.	CSVEGPLDSQETQYF	TGCAGCGTTGAGGGCCCCCTCGACAGTCAAGAGACCCAGTACTTC